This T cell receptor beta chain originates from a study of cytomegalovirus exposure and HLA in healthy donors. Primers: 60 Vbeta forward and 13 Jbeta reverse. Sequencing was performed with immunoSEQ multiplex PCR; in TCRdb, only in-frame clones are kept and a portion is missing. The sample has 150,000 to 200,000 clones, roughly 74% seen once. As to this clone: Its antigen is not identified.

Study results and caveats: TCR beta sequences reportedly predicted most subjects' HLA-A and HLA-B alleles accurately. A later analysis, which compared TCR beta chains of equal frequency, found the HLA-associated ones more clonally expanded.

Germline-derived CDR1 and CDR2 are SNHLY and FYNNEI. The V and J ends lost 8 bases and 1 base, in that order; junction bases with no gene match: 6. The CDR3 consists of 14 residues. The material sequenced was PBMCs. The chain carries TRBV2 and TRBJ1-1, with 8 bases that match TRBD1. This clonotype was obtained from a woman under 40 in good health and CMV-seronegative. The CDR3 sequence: CASGSDRGNTEAFF. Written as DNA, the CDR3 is TGTGCCAGCGGTTCAGACAGGGGGAACACTGAAGCTTTCTTT.